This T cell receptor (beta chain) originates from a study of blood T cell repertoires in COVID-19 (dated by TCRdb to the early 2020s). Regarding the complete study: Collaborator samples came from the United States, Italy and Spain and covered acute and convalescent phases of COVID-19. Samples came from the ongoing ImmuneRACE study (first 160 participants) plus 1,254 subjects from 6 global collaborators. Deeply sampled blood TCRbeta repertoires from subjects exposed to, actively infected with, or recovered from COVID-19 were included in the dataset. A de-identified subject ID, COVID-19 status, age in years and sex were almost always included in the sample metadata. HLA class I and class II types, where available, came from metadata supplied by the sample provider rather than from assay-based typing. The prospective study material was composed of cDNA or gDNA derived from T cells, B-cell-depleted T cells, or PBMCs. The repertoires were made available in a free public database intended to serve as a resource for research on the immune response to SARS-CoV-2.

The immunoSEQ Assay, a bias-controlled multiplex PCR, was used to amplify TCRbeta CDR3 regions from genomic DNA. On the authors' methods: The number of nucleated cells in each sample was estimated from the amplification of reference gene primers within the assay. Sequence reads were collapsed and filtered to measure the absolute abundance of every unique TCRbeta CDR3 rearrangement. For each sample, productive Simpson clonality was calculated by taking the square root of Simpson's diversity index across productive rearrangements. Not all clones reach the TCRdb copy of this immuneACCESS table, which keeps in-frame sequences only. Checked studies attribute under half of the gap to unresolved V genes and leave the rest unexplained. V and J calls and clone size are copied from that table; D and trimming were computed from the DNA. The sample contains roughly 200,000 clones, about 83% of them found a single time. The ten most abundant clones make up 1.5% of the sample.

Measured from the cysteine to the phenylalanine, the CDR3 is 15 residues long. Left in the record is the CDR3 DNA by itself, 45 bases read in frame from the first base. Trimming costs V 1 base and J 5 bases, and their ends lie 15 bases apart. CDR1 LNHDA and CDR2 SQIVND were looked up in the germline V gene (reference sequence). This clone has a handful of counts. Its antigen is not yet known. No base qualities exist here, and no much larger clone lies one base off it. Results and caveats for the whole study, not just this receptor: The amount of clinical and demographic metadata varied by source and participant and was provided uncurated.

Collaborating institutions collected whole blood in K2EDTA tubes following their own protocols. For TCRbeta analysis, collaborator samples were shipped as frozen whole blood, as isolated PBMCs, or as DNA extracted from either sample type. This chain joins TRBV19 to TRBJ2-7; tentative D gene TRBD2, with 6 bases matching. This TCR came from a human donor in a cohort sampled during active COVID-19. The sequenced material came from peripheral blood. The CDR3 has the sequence CASSIVPGRGNEQYF. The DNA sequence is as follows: TGTGCCAGTAGTATAGTCCCGGGACGGGGGAACGAGCAGTACTTC.